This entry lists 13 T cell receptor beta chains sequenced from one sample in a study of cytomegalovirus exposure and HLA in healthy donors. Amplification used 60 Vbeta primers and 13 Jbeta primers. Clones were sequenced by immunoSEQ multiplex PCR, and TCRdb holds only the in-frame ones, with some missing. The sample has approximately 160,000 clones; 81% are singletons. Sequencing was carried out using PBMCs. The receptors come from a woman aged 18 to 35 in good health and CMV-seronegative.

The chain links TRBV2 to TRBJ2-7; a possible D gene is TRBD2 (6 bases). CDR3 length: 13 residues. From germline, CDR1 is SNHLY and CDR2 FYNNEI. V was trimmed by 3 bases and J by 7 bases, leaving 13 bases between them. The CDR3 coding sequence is TGTGCCAGCAGTGATGGGGGTCTAGCGGAGCAGTACTTC. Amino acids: CASSDGGLAEQYF. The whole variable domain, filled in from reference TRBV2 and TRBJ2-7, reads EPEVTQTPSHQVTQMGQEVILRCVPISNHLYFYWYRQILGQKVEFLVSFYNNEISEKSEIFDDQFSVERPDGSNFTLKIRSTKLEDSAMYFCASSDGGLAEQYFGPGTRLTVT.

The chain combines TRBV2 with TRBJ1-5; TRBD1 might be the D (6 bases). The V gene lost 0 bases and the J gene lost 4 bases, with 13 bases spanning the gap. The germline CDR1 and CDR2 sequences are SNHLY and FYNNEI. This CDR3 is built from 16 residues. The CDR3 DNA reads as TGTGCCAGCAGTGAAGCGCGGGGGGCAGGGAATCAGCCCCAGCATTTT. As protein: CASSEARGAGNQPQHF.

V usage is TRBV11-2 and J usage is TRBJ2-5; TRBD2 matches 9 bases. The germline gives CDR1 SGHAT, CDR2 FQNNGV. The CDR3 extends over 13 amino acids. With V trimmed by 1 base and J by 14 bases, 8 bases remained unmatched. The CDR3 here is CASSLGGLAGTYF. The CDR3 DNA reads TGTGCCAGCAGCTTAGGTGGGCTAGCGGGGACCTACTTC. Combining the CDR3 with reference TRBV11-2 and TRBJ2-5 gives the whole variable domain EAGVAQSPRYKIIEKRQSVAFWCNPISGHATLYWYQQILGQGPKLLIQFQNNGVVDDSQLPKDRFSAERLKGVDSTLKIQPAKLEDSAVYLCASSLGGLAGTYFGPGTRLLVL.

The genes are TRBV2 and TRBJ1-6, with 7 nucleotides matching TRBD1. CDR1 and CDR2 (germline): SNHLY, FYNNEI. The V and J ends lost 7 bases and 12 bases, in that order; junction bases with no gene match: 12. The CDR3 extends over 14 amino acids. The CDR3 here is CASTEGQHLGPLHF. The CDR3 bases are TGTGCCAGCACCGAGGGACAGCACCTGGGACCCCTCCACTTT. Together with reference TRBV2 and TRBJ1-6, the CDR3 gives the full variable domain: EPEVTQTPSHQVTQMGQEVILRCVPISNHLYFYWYRQILGQKVEFLVSFYNNEISEKSEIFDDQFSVERPDGSNFTLKIRSTKLEDSAMYFCASTEGQHLGPLHFGNGTRLTVT.

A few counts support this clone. CDR3 nucleotides: TGCGCCAGCAGCTTGTCCTTTGACGAGCAGTACTTC. Its protein product is CASSLSFDEQYF. V and J are TRBV5-1 and TRBJ2-7; D is ambiguous. V lost 1 base to trimming and J lost 5 bases, with 7 bases between them. CDR3 length: 12 amino acids. Germline CDR1 is SGHRS and CDR2 is YFSETQ. The full variable domain, its missing parts supplied by reference TRBV5-1 and TRBJ2-7, is KAGVTQTPRYLIKTRGQQVTLSCSPISGHRSVSWYQQTPGQGLQFLFEYFSETQRNKGNFPGRFSGRQFSNSRSEMNVSTLELGDSALYLCASSLSFDEQYFGPGTRLTVT.

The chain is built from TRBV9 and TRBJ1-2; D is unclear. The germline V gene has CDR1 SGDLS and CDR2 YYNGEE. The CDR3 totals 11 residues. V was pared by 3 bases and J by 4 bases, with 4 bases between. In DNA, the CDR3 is TGTGCCAGCAGCGCCCTCTATGGCTACACCTTC. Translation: CASSALYGYTF.

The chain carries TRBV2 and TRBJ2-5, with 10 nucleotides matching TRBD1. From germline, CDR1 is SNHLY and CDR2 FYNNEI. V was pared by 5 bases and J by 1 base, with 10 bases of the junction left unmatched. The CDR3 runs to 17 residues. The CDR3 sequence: CASSIRQGAGSQETQYF. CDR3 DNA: TGTGCCAGCAGTATACGACAGGGGGCGGGAAGCCAAGAGACCCAGTACTTC.

The CDR3 region is CASSVKGQGRSNEQFF. In DNA form, the CDR3 reads TGTGCCAGCAGCGTAAAGGGACAGGGTCGTAGCAATGAGCAGTTCTTC. The chain employs TRBV27 and TRBJ2-1, with TRBD1 matching over 9 bases. V dropped 6 bases and J dropped 6; count of bases not matched to a gene: 12. The CDR3 is 16 residues long. CDR1 and CDR2 from the germline V gene are MNHEY and SMNVEV (reference sequence).

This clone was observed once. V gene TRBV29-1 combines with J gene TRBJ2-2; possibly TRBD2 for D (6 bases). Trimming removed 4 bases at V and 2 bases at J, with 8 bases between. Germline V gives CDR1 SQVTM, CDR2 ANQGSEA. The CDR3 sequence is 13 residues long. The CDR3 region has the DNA TGCAGCGTTGTCGGGGGTAACACCGGGGAGCTGTTTTTT. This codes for CSVVGGNTGELFF.

Written as DNA, the CDR3 is TGTGCCACGGGCGGGCGAGGAGGTACAACCGTATATGGCTACACCTTC. Protein product: CATGGRGGTTVYGYTF. V is TRBV2 and J is TRBJ1-2; no firm D call. Trimming took 10 bases from V and 5 from J, leaving 26 bases between them. Germline V gene data show CDR1 as SNHLY and CDR2 as FYNNEI. The length of the CDR3 is 16 residues.

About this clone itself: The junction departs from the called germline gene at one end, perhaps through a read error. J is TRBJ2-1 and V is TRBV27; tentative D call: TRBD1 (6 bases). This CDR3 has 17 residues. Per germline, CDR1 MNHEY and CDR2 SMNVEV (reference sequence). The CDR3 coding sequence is TGTGCCAGCAGTTTTCTTTCCGGGGCGGACAGATACAGTGAGCAGTTCTTC. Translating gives CASSFLSGADRYSEQFF.

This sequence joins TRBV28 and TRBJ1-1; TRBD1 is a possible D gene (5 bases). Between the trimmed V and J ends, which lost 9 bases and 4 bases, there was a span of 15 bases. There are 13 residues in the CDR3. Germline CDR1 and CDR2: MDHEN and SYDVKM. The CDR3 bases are TGTGCCAGTTACTTCAGGGTTCCCACTGAAGCTTTCTTT. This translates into CASYFRVPTEAFF.

CDR3 nucleotide sequence: TGTGCCAGCAGCCGAGGTGTGCCCTACGAGCAGTACTTC. Translation: CASSRGVPYEQYF. V usage is TRBV7-9 and J usage is TRBJ2-5; D is uncertain. Matching the DNA end better, TRBJ2-7 makes the J call doubtful. The CDR3 runs to 13 residues. Per the germline V gene, CDR1 is SEHNR and CDR2 is FQNEAQ (reference sequence).